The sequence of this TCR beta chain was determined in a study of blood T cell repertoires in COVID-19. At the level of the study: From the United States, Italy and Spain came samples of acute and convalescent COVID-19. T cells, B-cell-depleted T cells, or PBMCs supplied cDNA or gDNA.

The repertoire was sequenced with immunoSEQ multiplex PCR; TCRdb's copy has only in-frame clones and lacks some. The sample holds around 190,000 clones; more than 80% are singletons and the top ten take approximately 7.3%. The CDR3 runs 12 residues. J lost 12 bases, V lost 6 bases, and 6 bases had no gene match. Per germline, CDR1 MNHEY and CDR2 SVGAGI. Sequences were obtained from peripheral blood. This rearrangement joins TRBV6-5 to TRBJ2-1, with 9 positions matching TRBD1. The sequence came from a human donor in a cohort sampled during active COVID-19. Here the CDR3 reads CASRAGQGWQFF. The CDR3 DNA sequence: TGTGCCAGCAGGGCGGGACAGGGTTGGCAGTTCTTC.